The subject of this entry is one T cell receptor beta chain. The sample originates from a study of glioma-infiltrating T cells after dendritic cell vaccination. The method was immunoSEQ multiplex PCR; TCRdb's version includes in-frame clones alone and lacks a portion of them. The repertoire includes about 73,000 clones, almost 85% of them detected once, and about 2.1% sits in the top ten. Germline V lookup: CDR1 SGHAT, CDR2 FQDESV (reference sequence). CDR3 length: 13 amino acids. V trimming: 5 bases; J trimming: 4 bases; junction bases outside the gene matches: 3. The sequences come from blood, collected before dendritic cell vaccination. The V gene is TRBV11-1, the J gene TRBJ2-5; 8 nucleotides match TRBD1. The clonotype was recovered from a human donor with glioblastoma. The CDR3 DNA follows: TGTGCCAGCAGCACACAGGGGGGAGAGACCCAGTACTTC. It translates to CASSTQGGETQYF.